These 30 T cell receptor beta chains were sequenced from one sample in a study of T cell responses to AZD1222 COVID-19 vaccine. Here immunoSEQ multiplex PCR was the method, and the copy in TCRdb shows in-frame clones only, minus some. The table includes 100,000 to 150,000 clones, more than 70% detected once. Source: peripheral blood, taken on day 0 of AZD1222 vaccination. These receptors were collected from an adult in good health.

CDR3 loop: CASGDNSYEQYF. DNA of the CDR3: TGTGCCAGCGGGGACAACTCCTACGAGCAGTACTTC. The chain uses TRBV7-2 and TRBJ2-7; D might be TRBD1 (6 bases). Trimming stripped 8 bases from V and 0 bases from J, with 8 bases between. The CDR3 contains 12 residues. The V gene's germline CDR1 is SGHTA and CDR2 FQGNSA.

This sequence joins TRBV20-1 and TRBJ1-1; D unclear. Germline-derived CDR1 and CDR2 are DFQATT and SNEGSKA (reference sequence). V was pared by 5 bases and J by 9 bases, with 13 bases between. The CDR3 has 11 residues. This CDR3 reads CSAPLFAKAFF. The DNA of the CDR3 is TGCAGTGCTCCTTTATTTGCGAAAGCTTTCTTT.

The rearrangement uses TRBV5-1 and TRBJ1-2; D is unresolved. Germline V gives CDR1 SGHRS, CDR2 YFSETQ. The CDR3 length is 13 residues. Between the trimmed V and J ends, which lost 4 bases and 2 bases, there was a span of 9 bases. Here the CDR3 reads CASSLDGNYGYTF. The CDR3 DNA reads as TGCGCCAGCAGCCTGGACGGGAACTATGGCTACACCTTC. Using reference TRBV5-1 and TRBJ1-2 for the parts outside the CDR3, the full variable domain is KAGVTQTPRYLIKTRGQQVTLSCSPISGHRSVSWYQQTPGQGLQFLFEYFSETQRNKGNFPGRFSGRQFSNSRSEMNVSTLELGDSALYLCASSLDGNYGYTFGSGTRLTVV.

The chain joins TRBV29-1 to TRBJ1-1; unclear D gene. V lost 6 bases, J lost 3 bases, and 14 bases lay in between. CDR1 is SQVTM, CDR2 ANQGSEA, per germline. This CDR3 has 13 amino acids. This CDR3 is CSVAGRKDTEAFF. CDR3 DNA sequence: TGCAGCGTAGCAGGACGGAAGGACACTGAAGCTTTCTTT.

This clone was detected a few times. The chain couples TRBV11-2 to TRBJ1-5, with D hard to call. There are 13 residues in the CDR3. The germline CDR1 and CDR2 sequences are SGHAT and FQNNGV. Trimming took off 8 bases at V and 3 bases at J, with 11 bases between the two ends. The CDR3 region is CASAQGDNQPQHF. The CDR3 DNA reads as TGTGCCAGCGCCCAAGGAGACAATCAGCCCCAGCATTTT.

This chain connects TRBV18 to TRBJ1-2; D ambiguous. Trimming shortened V by 3 bases and J by 0 bases, and 11 bases separated the two germline ends. CDR1 is KGHSH, CDR2 LQKENI, per germline. CDR3 length: 15 residues. CDR3 region: CASSPSAGANYGYTF. The DNA of the CDR3 is TGTGCCAGCTCACCTAGTGCTGGAGCTAACTATGGCTACACCTTC.

The V call is TRBV12-3 or TRBV12-4, the J call TRBJ2-2; D not certain. This CDR3 spans 13 amino acids. V was clipped by 3 bases and J by 6 bases, with 8 bases between them. CDR3 nucleotide sequence: TGTGCCAGCAGTTTCGATGGGGCCGGGGAGCTGTTTTTT. Amino acids: CASSFDGAGELFF.

The chain links TRBV2 to TRBJ1-2; D call uncertain. The V end was cut by 4 bases, the J end by 6 bases, with 15 bases between. This CDR3 spans 14 amino acids. Germline V gives CDR1 SNHLY, CDR2 FYNNEI. The CDR3 DNA reads as TGTGCCAGCAGTGGAAGCAGCCCGCGGGATGGCTACACCTTC. Encoded protein: CASSGSSPRDGYTF.

The chain employs TRBV19 and TRBJ1-1; 7 bases line up with TRBD1. The CDR3 runs to 16 residues. J was trimmed by 0 bases and V by 4 bases; bases with no gene match: 8. Germline CDR1 and CDR2: LNHDA and SQIVND (reference sequence). CDR3 amino acids: CASSTAGTVMNTEAFF. CDR3 DNA: TGTGCCAGTAGTACAGCCGGGACAGTCATGAACACTGAAGCTTTCTTT.

The gene calls are TRBV7-8 and TRBJ1-6; D gene ambiguous. CDR3 size: 15 residues. In germline, CDR1 is SGHVS, CDR2 FQNEAQ. V gave up 4 bases and J gave up 7 bases, with 14 bases separating them. DNA for the CDR3: TGTGCCAGCAGCTCCTTATCGGGCCCCAATTCACCCCTCCACTTT. As protein: CASSSLSGPNSPLHF.

The rearrangement joins TRBV5-6 to TRBJ1-6; D remains unclear. The CDR3 length is 16 residues. The germline V gene encodes CDR1 SGHDT and CDR2 YYEEEE. V lost 1 base and J 0 bases, leaving 8 bases between the germline ends. CDR3 residues: CASSLRRASYNSPLHF. DNA for the CDR3: TGTGCCAGCAGCTTGAGACGGGCCTCCTATAATTCACCCCTCCACTTT.

J is TRBJ2-3 and V is TRBV3-1 (or the pseudogene TRBV3-2); 11 bases fit TRBD2. With V trimmed by 1 base and J by 4 bases, 7 bases remained unmatched. CDR3 length: 17 residues. Germline-derived CDR1 and CDR2 are LGHDT and YNNKEL (reference sequence). The CDR3 DNA reads as TGTGCCAGCAGCCAAGCGGTAGCGGGGGGGCAAGCAGATACGCAGTATTTT. The encoded protein is CASSQAVAGGQADTQYF.

The chain recombines TRBV27 with TRBJ2-7; TRBD1 agrees at 9 bases. Germline V CDR1 and CDR2: MNHEY, SMNVEV (reference sequence). The CDR3 runs to 13 residues. Unmatched junction bases numbered 4, after V lost 5 bases and J lost 5 bases. CDR3 residues: CASSNRGLDEQYF. CDR3 nucleotide sequence: TGTGCCAGCAGTAACAGGGGGCTCGACGAGCAGTACTTC.

The V call is TRBV27, the J call TRBJ2-7, with 8 bases that match TRBD1. Looked up from germline, CDR1 is MNHEY and CDR2 is SMNVEV (reference sequence). The length of the CDR3 is 13 residues. V was clipped by 5 bases and J by 6 bases; unmatched bases: 6. The CDR3 loop reads CASSRTGPSEQYF. As DNA, the CDR3 is TGTGCCAGCAGTAGGACAGGGCCCAGCGAGCAGTACTTC.

This clone appeared a single time. The V and J genes are TRBV7-9 and TRBJ2-6; D unresolved. From germline, CDR1 is SEHNR and CDR2 FQNEAQ (reference sequence). The CDR3 loop spans 15 amino acids. Trimming took 5 bases from V and 2 from J, leaving 10 bases between them. The CDR3 DNA is TGTGCCAGCAGCCCCCGTGGGACTGGGGCCAACGTCCTGACTTTC. Translating it yields CASSPRGTGANVLTF.

The gene calls are TRBV20-1 and TRBJ2-5; D not resolved. Trimming left V 3 bases short and J 1 base short, with 6 bases between. The CDR3 totals 12 residues. From germline, CDR1 is DFQATT and CDR2 SNEGSKA (reference sequence). The CDR3 is CSASMVQETQYF. CDR3 DNA sequence: TGCAGTGCTAGTATGGTCCAAGAGACCCAGTACTTC.

The chain combines TRBV3-1 (or the pseudogene TRBV3-2) with TRBJ2-3; D might be TRBD2 (5 bases). Germline V lookup: CDR1 LGHDT, CDR2 YNNKEL (reference sequence). The CDR3 loop spans 14 amino acids. With 4 bases removed from V and 0 bases from J, the gap between germline ends came to 8 bases. The CDR3 reads CASSRRGSTDTQYF. The CDR3 nucleotides are TGTGCCAGCAGCCGACGGGGAAGCACAGATACGCAGTATTTT.

The rearrangement joins TRBV12-3 or TRBV12-4 to TRBJ2-2, with D unresolved. The CDR3 runs to 13 residues. The V end lost 1 base, the J end lost 2 bases, and 2 bases lay between the germline ends. CDR3 DNA sequence: TGTGCCAGCAGTTTAGGTAACACCGGGGAGCTGTTTTTT. Translated: CASSLGNTGELFF.

The V and J genes are TRBV28 and TRBJ1-2, with TRBD1 as a possible D gene (5 bases). The germline V and J ends were trimmed by 9 bases and 1 base, with 24 bases remaining between them. This CDR3 is built from 17 residues. CDR1 is MDHEN, CDR2 SYDVKM, per germline. CDR3 bases: TGTGCCAGTGGATCGGTGGGGACCGCCGGGGGTAACTATGGCTACACCTTC. Translation: CASGSVGTAGGNYGYTF.

V is TRBV29-1 and J is TRBJ2-1, with 10 bases identical to TRBD2. Losses at the gene ends were 7 bases for V and 5 bases for J; bases not matched to a gene: 11. Germline lookup yields CDR1 SQVTM and CDR2 ANQGSEA. The CDR3 runs 15 residues. The CDR3 protein is CSARKREGFHNEQFF. The CDR3 DNA reads as TGCAGCGCCCGAAAGCGGGAGGGGTTCCACAATGAGCAGTTCTTC.

In its sample, this clone was seen once. The chain has TRBV7-2 and TRBJ1-1; D call uncertain. V gave up 5 bases and J gave up 4 bases, with 8 bases separating them. Germline V gives CDR1 SGHTA, CDR2 FQGNSA. CDR3 size: 12 residues. CDR3 protein: CASSKRSTEAFF. CDR3 nucleotides: TGTGCCAGCAGCAAGAGGAGCACTGAAGCTTTCTTT.

The rearrangement links TRBV14 to TRBJ2-7; D is perhaps TRBD1 (6 bases). This CDR3 is built from 17 residues. Germline assignment: CDR1 SGHDN and CDR2 FVKESK. The V and J ends lost 2 bases and 2 bases respectively, with 19 bases between them. CDR3 nucleotides: TGTGCCAGCAGCCAACAGAACGGGCCAGGGGTGCCCTACGAGCAGTACTTC. It codes for CASSQQNGPGVPYEQYF.

This rearrangement joins TRBV4-1 to TRBJ1-4; the D is unclear. This CDR3 region has 14 residues. Deletions cut 6 bases from V and 0 bases from J, with 8 bases between. From germline, CDR1 is MGHRA and CDR2 YSYEKL. The CDR3 loop is CASSASATNEKLFF. CDR3 sequence (DNA): TGCGCCAGCAGTGCAAGTGCAACTAATGAAAAACTGTTTTTT.

V and J are TRBV24-1 and TRBJ2-3; D possibly matches TRBD1 or TRBD2 (6 bases each). This CDR3 is 18 amino acids long. Looked up from germline, CDR1 is KGHDR and CDR2 is SFDVKD. With 0 bases removed from V and 2 bases from J, the gap between germline ends came to 17 bases. CDR3 in amino acids: CATSDLGGGPADTDTQYF. The CDR3 nucleotides read TGTGCCACCAGTGATTTGGGAGGGGGGCCTGCTGACACAGATACGCAGTATTTT.

The chain carries TRBV19 and TRBJ1-6; D call uncertain. The CDR3 has 13 amino acids. Trimming shortened V by 7 bases and J by 5 bases, and 9 bases separated the two germline ends. The germline V gene encodes CDR1 LNHDA and CDR2 SQIVND (reference sequence). CDR3 sequence reads: CASTGFDNSPLHF. The CDR3 coding sequence is TGTGCCAGTACGGGATTCGATAATTCACCCCTCCACTTT. The full variable domain, in which reference TRBV19 and TRBJ1-6 provide the parts outside the CDR3, is DGGITQSPKYLFRKEGQNVTLSCEQNLNHDAMYWYRQDPGQGLRLIYYSQIVNDFQKGDIAEGYSVSREKKESFPLTVTSAQKNPTAFYLCASTGFDNSPLHFGNGTRLTVT.

The chain couples TRBV12-5 to TRBJ2-1; 7 bases line up with TRBD2. The CDR3 is 15 residues long. The V gene end was trimmed by 7 bases and the J gene end by 1 base; junction bases not matched to a gene: 7. CDR1 LGHNT and CDR2 FRNRAP come from the germline V gene. The CDR3 coding sequence is TGTGCTAGTGCCCCGGCAGCGGGATCCTACAATGAGCAGTTCTTC. Translation: CASAPAAGSYNEQFF.

This chain links TRBV28 with TRBJ1-5; tentative D call: TRBD1 (6 bases). The germline V gene encodes CDR1 MDHEN and CDR2 SYDVKM. The CDR3 is 15 residues long. Trimming removed 11 bases at V and 0 bases at J, with 17 bases between. The CDR3 DNA follows: TGTGCCGTAGCCTTCGGACAGTATAGCAATCAGCCCCAGCATTTT. Translated: CAVAFGQYSNQPQHF.

The J gene is TRBJ1-6, the V gene TRBV4-2, with a weak D call TRBD1 (5 bases). The V and J ends lost 0 bases and 9 bases respectively, with 12 bases between them. CDR3 length equals 15 residues. In germline, CDR1 is LGHNA, CDR2 YNFKEQ. CDR3 nucleotide sequence: TGTGCCAGCAGCCAAGAAGGCAGGGTGGCTTCACCCCTCCACTTT. It codes for CASSQEGRVASPLHF.

The chain employs TRBV6-5 and TRBJ2-3; D is possibly TRBD2 (5 bases). The CDR3 spans 16 residues. The ends were cut back, 2 bases at V and 0 bases at J, with 12 bases in the middle. CDR1 MNHEY and CDR2 SVGAGI come from the germline V gene. The CDR3 DNA reads as TGTGCCAGCAGTTACGTGATGGGCGGGAGCACAGATACGCAGTATTTT. Amino acid sequence: CASSYVMGGSTDTQYF.

The chain has TRBV7-3 and TRBJ2-7; D possibly corresponds to TRBD1 (6 bases). Germline CDR1 SGHTA, CDR2 FQGTGA. The CDR3 sequence is 17 residues long. Between the trimmed V and J ends, which lost 0 bases and 6 bases, there was a span of 21 bases. CDR3 DNA sequence: TGTGCCAGCAGCTTAACCCCCCCCTTGGGGGCCAGTCCCGAGCAGTACTTC. Its translation: CASSLTPPLGASPEQYF.